This T cell receptor (beta chain) was identified in a study of cytomegalovirus exposure and HLA in healthy donors. Across the whole study: Some 90 million unique TCRs from HLA-typed donors were held in an early data release.

A multiplex PCR was run with 60 Vbeta primers and 13 Jbeta primers. Generated by immunoSEQ multiplex PCR, the TCRdb table keeps only in-frame clones and is missing some. The profile shows over 85,000 clones, 76% of them singletons. Study-wide results and limits: A likely sequencing artifact accounted for one observed cluster of highly shared sequence variants. Within a later analysis, the majority of CMV-associated TCR beta chains appeared HLA-restricted. A later analysis linked 15,000 to 20,000 TCR beta sequences to HLA alleles at 0.05 false discovery rate.

The CDR3 has 14 residues. Trimming left V 6 bases short and J 0 bases short, with 6 bases between. Germline-derived CDR1 and CDR2 are MDHEN and SYDVKM. For this clone: What it binds is unknown.

The V gene is TRBV28, the J gene TRBJ1-6; D unresolved. This clonotype originated in a man aged 25 to 40 in good health and CMV-seropositive. The sequencing input was PBMCs. CDR3 amino acids: CASSPRSYNSPLHF. DNA of the CDR3: TGTGCCAGCAGCCCCCGCTCCTATAATTCACCCCTCCACTTT.